This T cell receptor (beta chain) was identified in a study of T cell responses to AZD1222 COVID-19 vaccine. Some clones are missing from TCRdb's copy, which holds only in-frame ones; the method was immunoSEQ multiplex PCR. Of about 220,000 clones in the sample, just over 90% were seen once. The CDR3 is 17 amino acids. V dropped 5 bases and J dropped 8 bases, with 25 bases sitting between them. Germline CDR1 and CDR2: LNHDA and SQIVND (reference sequence). The source was peripheral blood, collected on day 0 of MenACWY control vaccination. The receptor was isolated from an adult in good health. V and J are TRBV19 and TRBJ2-4; D may correspond to TRBD1 or TRBD2 (10 bases each). The CDR3 region has the DNA TGTGCCAGTAGTCCCGGCCGGACTAGCGGACAGGGGGACATTCAGTACTTC. It translates to CASSPGRTSGQGDIQYF. Filled out from reference TRBV19 and TRBJ2-4, the complete variable domain reads DGGITQSPKYLFRKEGQNVTLSCEQNLNHDAMYWYRQDPGQGLRLIYYSQIVNDFQKGDIAEGYSVSREKKESFPLTVTSAQKNPTAFYLCASSPGRTSGQGDIQYFGAGTRLSVL.